This T cell receptor beta chain was sequenced for a study of blood T cells in healthy people across ages. Study-wide points: Diversity was estimated from one million T cells, and these estimates were considered underestimates.

Deletions cut 5 bases from V and 4 bases from J, with 11 bases between. The germline CDR1 and CDR2 sequences are SGHVS and FQNEAQ. CDR3 size: 13 residues. With a J-beta primer mix and a sample-barcoded 5' primer, a second PCR ran roughly 6 to 11 cycles. TCRdb re-called the 5' RACE reads with MiXCR, one entry per CDR3 protein. Of approximately 1.5 million distinct CDR3 sequences in the sample, about 45% were seen once. A note on this clonotype: Its antigen is not known.

Sequenced sample: blood. The rearrangement links TRBV7-8 to TRBJ1-1; D gene ambiguous. The origin of this receptor is a woman aged 18-29 years in good health. The CDR3 nucleotides are TGTGCCAGCAGCGCAAGACTTTCCACTGAAGCTTTCTTT. Amino acid sequence: CASSARLSTEAFF.